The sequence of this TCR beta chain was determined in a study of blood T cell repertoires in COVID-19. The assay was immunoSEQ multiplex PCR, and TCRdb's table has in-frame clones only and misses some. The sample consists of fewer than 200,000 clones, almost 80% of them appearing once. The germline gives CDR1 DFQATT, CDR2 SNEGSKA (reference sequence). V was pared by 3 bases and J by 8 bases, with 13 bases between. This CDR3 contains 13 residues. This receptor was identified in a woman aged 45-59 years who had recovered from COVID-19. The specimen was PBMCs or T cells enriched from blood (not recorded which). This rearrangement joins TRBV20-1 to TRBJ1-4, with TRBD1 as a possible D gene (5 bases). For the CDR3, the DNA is TGCAGTGCTAGTCGGGGGATTGGGGAAAAACTGTTTTTT. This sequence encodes CSASRGIGEKLFF.